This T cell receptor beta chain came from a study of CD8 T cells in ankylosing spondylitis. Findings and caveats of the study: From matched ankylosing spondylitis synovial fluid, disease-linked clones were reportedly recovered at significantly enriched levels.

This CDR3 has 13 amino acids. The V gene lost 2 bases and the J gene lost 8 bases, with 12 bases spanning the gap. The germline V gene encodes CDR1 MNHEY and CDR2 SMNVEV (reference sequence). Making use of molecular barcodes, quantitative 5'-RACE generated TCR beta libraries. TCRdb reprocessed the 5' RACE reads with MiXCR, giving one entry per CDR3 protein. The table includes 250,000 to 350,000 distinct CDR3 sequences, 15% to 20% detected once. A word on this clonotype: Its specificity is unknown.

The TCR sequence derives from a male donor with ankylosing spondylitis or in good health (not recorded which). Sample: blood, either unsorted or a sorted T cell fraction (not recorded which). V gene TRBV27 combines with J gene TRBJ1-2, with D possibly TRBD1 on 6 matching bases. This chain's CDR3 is CASSLGGLWGYTF. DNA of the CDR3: TGTGCCAGCAGTTTAGGGGGCCTTTGGGGCTACACCTTC.